Detailed here is one T cell receptor (beta chain). These data come from a study of cytomegalovirus exposure and HLA in healthy donors. From germline, CDR1 is LNHDA and CDR2 SQIVND (reference sequence). V was pared by 3 bases and J by 1 base, with 9 bases between. The CDR3 spans 14 residues. Primers included in the PCR were 60 Vbeta and 13 Jbeta primers. The method was immunoSEQ multiplex PCR; TCRdb's version includes in-frame clones alone and lacks a portion of them. The sample consists of more than 150,000 clones, roughly 78% of them appearing once. This TCR was recovered from a girl under 18 in good health and CMV-seropositive. J is TRBJ1-1 and V is TRBV19, with D unresolved. What was sequenced was PBMCs. CDR3 nucleotides: TGTGCCAGTAGTATCACTGCCTCGAACACTGAAGCTTTCTTT. Protein: CASSITASNTEAFF.